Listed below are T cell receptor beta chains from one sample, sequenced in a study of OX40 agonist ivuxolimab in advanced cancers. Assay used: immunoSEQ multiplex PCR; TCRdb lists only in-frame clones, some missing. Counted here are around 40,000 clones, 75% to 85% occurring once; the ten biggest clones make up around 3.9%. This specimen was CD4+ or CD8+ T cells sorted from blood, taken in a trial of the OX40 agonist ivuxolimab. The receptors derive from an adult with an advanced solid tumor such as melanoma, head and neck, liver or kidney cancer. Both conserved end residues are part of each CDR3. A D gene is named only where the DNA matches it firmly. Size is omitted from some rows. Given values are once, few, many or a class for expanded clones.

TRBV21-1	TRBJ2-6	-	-	CASRFFLGGANVLTF	TGTGCCAGCCGCTTTTTTTTAGGGGGGGCCAACGTCCTGACTTTC
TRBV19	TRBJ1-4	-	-	CATGSQGTNEKLFF	TGTGCCACCGGGTCACAGGGAACTAATGAAAAACTGTTTTTT
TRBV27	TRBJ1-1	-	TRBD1	CASSLTRTGGNTEAFF	TGTGCCAGCAGTTTAACGAGGACAGGGGGGAACACTGAAGCTTTCTTT
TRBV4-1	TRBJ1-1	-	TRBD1	CASSHRDRGSMNTEAFF	TGCGCCAGCAGCCACAGGGACAGGGGGTCTATGAACACTGAAGCTTTCTTT
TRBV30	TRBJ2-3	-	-	CAWTPQRGLADTQYF	TGTGCCTGGACCCCCCAAAGGGGTCTCGCAGATACGCAGTATTTT
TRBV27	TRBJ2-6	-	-	CASSLEGVGANVLTF	TGTGCCAGCAGTTTAGAGGGAGTCGGGGCCAACGTCCTGACTTTC
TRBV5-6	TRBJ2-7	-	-	CASSLPGTASYEQYF	TGTGCCAGCAGCCTGCCAGGGACCGCTTCCTACGAGCAGTACTTC
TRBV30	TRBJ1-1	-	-	CAWSGSTEAFF	TGTGCCTGGAGTGGGTCAACTGAAGCTTTCTTT
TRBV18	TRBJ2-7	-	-	CASSPPGPTYEQYF	TGTGCCAGCTCACCACCAGGGCCGACCTACGAGCAGTACTTC
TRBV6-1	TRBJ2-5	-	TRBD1	CASSESQGAQETQYF	TGTGCCAGCAGTGAAAGCCAGGGGGCCCAAGAGACCCAGTACTTC
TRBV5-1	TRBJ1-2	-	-	CASSPDGGARTNYGYTF	TGCGCCAGCAGCCCTGATGGGGGGGCGAGGACTAACTATGGCTACACCTTC
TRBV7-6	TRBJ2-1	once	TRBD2	CASSQGLARSYNEQFF	TGTGCCAGCAGCCAGGGACTAGCGAGGTCCTACAATGAGCAGTTCTTC
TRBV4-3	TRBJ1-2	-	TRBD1	CASSQDPGQRHGYTF	TGCGCCAGCAGCCAAGACCCGGGACAGCGGCATGGCTACACCTTC
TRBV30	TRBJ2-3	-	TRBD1	CAWELQGVLRQYF	TGTGCCTGGGAATTACAGGGGGTGCTTAGGCAGTATTTT
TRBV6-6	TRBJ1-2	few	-	CASSSGTGGGYTF	TGTGCCAGCAGTTCCGGGACTGGGGGAGGCTACACCTTC
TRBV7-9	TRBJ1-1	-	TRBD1	CASKTGTGSANTEAFF	TGTGCCAGCAAAACCGGGACAGGGAGTGCCAACACTGAAGCTTTCTTT
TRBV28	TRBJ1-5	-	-	CASSYDVYSNQPQHF	TGTGCCAGCAGTTACGATGTTTATAGCAATCAGCCCCAGCATTTT
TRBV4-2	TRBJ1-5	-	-	CASSQDPEVIQPQHF	TGTGCCAGCAGCCAAGATCCAGAGGTAATTCAGCCCCAGCATTTT
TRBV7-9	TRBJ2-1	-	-	CASSFGRAGNEQFF	TGTGCCAGCAGCTTCGGGCGGGCGGGCAATGAGCAGTTCTTC
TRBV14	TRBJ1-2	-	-	CASSQVEGSGYTF	TGTGCCAGCAGCCAAGTGGAGGGGTCGGGCTACACCTTC
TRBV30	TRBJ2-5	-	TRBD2	CAWRLAGEQTQYF	TGTGCCTGGAGGCTAGCGGGGGAACAGACCCAGTACTTC
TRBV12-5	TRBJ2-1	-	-	CASALDSYNEQFF	TGTGCTAGTGCCCTAGACAGTTACAATGAGCAGTTCTTC
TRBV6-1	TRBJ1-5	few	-	CASSEARSTQHF	TGTGCCAGCAGTGAAGCCAGGTCGACCCAGCATTTT
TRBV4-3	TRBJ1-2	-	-	CASSQGGTNYGYTF	TGCGCCAGCAGCCAAGGGGGAACAAACTATGGCTACACCTTC
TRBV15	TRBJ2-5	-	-	CATSRDPSRRGGRETQYF	TGTGCCACCAGCAGAGACCCTTCCCGGAGGGGGGGCCGTGAGACCCAGTACTTC
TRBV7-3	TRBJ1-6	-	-	CASSPRGQGPLHF	TGTGCCAGCAGCCCCCGCGGTCAGGGCCCCCTCCACTTT
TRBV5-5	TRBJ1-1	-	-	CASSWGGVGTEAFF	TGTGCCAGCAGCTGGGGCGGAGTAGGGACTGAAGCTTTCTTT
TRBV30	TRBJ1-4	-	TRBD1	CAWRELGDRGREKLFF	TGTGCCTGGAGAGAATTGGGCGACAGGGGGCGTGAAAAACTGTTTTTT
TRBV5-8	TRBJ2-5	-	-	CASSFVYRETGETQYF	TGTGCCAGCAGTTTCGTATACAGGGAAACTGGGGAGACCCAGTACTTC
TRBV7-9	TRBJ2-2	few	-	CASSLERERSGELFF	TGTGCCAGCAGCTTAGAACGGGAGCGGAGCGGGGAGCTGTTTTTT
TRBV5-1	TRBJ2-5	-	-	CASRELEEETQYF	TGCGCCAGCAGAGAATTGGAGGAAGAGACCCAGTACTTC
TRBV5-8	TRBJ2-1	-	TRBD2	CASSFRLAGGREQFF	TGTGCCAGCAGTTTTCGACTAGCGGGGGGGCGGGAGCAGTTCTTC